These 8 T cell receptor beta chains were sequenced from one sample in a study of blood T cells in healthy people across ages. PCR was performed a second time for about 6 to 12 cycles using a sample-barcoded 5' primer and a J-beta primer mix. Each CDR3 protein is one row after TCRdb ran MiXCR on the 5' RACE reads. This sample has some 1.4 million distinct CDR3 sequences, with around 39% found just once. Material: blood. The receptors derive from a woman younger than 35 in good health.

This chain joins TRBV27 and TRBJ2-5; D may be TRBD2 (5 bases). V lost 4 bases to trimming and J lost 5 bases, with 17 bases between them. The CDR3 is 15 residues long. Germline V lookup: CDR1 MNHEY, CDR2 SMNVEV (reference sequence). The CDR3 sequence is CASSSRRGLVETQYF. The CDR3 DNA is TGTGCCAGCAGTTCCCGACGGGGATTGGTGGAGACCCAGTACTTC.

Comment on this clonotype: A much larger clone lies a single base off, so this may be a read error. The chain recombines TRBV9 with TRBJ2-1, with TRBD2 identical over 11 bases. Looked up from germline, CDR1 is SGDLS and CDR2 is YYNGEE. The CDR3 extends over 14 amino acids. The CDR3 sequence: CVSSVGTSGNEQFF. CDR3 nucleotides: TGTGTCAGCAGCGTAGGGACTAGCGGCAATGAGCAGTTCTTC.

The rearrangement uses TRBV6-5 and TRBJ1-1; D may be TRBD1 (5 bases). The CDR3 has 13 amino acids. Germline values: CDR1 MNHEY, CDR2 SVGAGI. V was cut by 5 bases and J by 3 bases, with 10 bases left in between. This CDR3 is CASSRDGDTEAFF. CDR3 DNA: TGTGCCAGCAGTAGGGACGGAGACACTGAAGCTTTCTTT.

J is TRBJ2-7 and V is TRBV6-5; D call uncertain. V shed 3 bases and J shed 10 bases, with 10 bases lying between them. Germline-derived CDR1 and CDR2 are MNHEY and SVGAGI. This CDR3 region has 11 residues. The CDR3: CASSYVTPQYF. The CDR3 DNA sequence: TGTGCCAGCAGTTATGTAACGCCCCAGTACTTC.

The chain couples TRBV25-1 to TRBJ2-7; 7 nucleotides align to TRBD1. V lost 3 bases, J lost 2 bases, and 4 bases stayed unmatched. The CDR3 consists of 14 residues. The germline CDR1 and CDR2 sequences are MGHDK and SYGVNS. In DNA form, the CDR3 reads TGTGCCAGCAGTGAGACGGACAGGACCTACGAGCAGTACTTC. As protein: CASSETDRTYEQYF.

The chain combines TRBV7-8 with TRBJ1-2; D gene unclear. The germline V gene has CDR1 SGHVS and CDR2 FQNEAQ. Trimming stripped 0 bases from V and 8 bases from J, with 10 bases between. CDR3 length: 13 amino acids. CDR3 sequence (DNA): TGTGCCAGCAGCTTAGCGGTTAGAAGCGGCTACACCTTC. This codes for CASSLAVRSGYTF. The variable domain in full, completed from reference TRBV7-8 and TRBJ1-2, reads GAGVSQSPRYKVAKRGQDVALRCDPISGHVSLFWYQQALGQGPEFLTYFQNEAQLDKSGLPSDRFFAERPEGSVSTLKIQRTQQEDSAVYLCASSLAVRSGYTFGSGTRLTVV.

This clonotype has just a few counts. The chain combines TRBV12-3 or TRBV12-4 with TRBJ2-5, with D perhaps matching TRBD2 (6 bases). This CDR3 has 16 residues. V lost 5 bases and J 5 bases, leaving 21 bases between the germline ends. The CDR3 reads CASSNRDLDPHETQYF. CDR3 DNA sequence: TGTGCCAGCAGTAACCGGGACTTGGACCCGCATGAGACCCAGTACTTC.

The chain carries TRBV7-6 and TRBJ1-4, with 7 bases identical to TRBD1. The J segment lost 0 bases and the V segment lost 5 bases, leaving 15 bases of the junction unmatched. Germline CDR1 is SGHVS and CDR2 is FNYEAQ. The CDR3 covers 19 residues. The CDR3 bases are TGTGCCAGCAGCCCTTCCGGGACAGTAGCTGACGCAACTAATGAAAAACTGTTTTTT. Its translation: CASSPSGTVADATNEKLFF.